This T cell receptor (beta chain) stems from a study of regulatory and conventional T cells in RAG deficiency. Study observations and caveats: In Omenn syndrome, Treg and Tconv repertoires overlapped >85%. RAG-deficient patients showed markedly lower Shannon entropy and higher Simpson indices than control T-cell subsets. Other subsets showed 9 to 10-fold reductions, but Treg unique TCR beta sequences fell approximately 100-fold in these patients.

Produced via immunoSEQ multiplex PCR; TCRdb's table is partial and in-frame only. The sample carries 21,000 or so clones, about 92% recorded once. Blood CD4+ CD25-low CD127-high conventional T cells supplied the genomic DNA template. Comments on this clone: Its antigen remains unknown.

V gave up 2 bases and J gave up 9 bases; unmatched junction bases: 9. The V gene's germline CDR1 is SGDLS and CDR2 YYNGEE. CDR3 length: 15 amino acids. The sample was also reused in another study, on regulatory T cells. This second study notes: The PCR used 52 TRBV and 13 TRBJ primers. Regulatory T cells showed the strongest V-J pair restriction and V/J gene skewing among patient repertoires.

The receptor was derived from a human donor in good health. This chain connects TRBV9 to TRBJ2-1; 9 nucleotides match TRBD1. Specimen: CD4+ T cells sorted from blood. CDR3 DNA: TGTGCCAGCAGCGTCCCGGGACAGGGTCCTGGTGAGCAGTTCTTC. Translation gives CASSVPGQGPGEQFF.